This TCR beta chain was captured in a study of T cell responses to AZD1222 COVID-19 vaccine (dated by TCRdb to the early 2020s). Describing the broader study: AZD1222 recipients given second doses at about 4 weeks or at about 12 weeks were pooled, since spike-specific TCR depth and breadth were not found to differ between the two schedules. A total of under 250 trial participants underwent TCR sequencing, of whom approximately 200 had received two doses of AZD1222 and approximately 25 had received two doses of the MenACWY control vaccine. Trial participants were enrolled by age into 18-55, 56-69 and 70-plus year subgroups, with roughly 160, 29 and 62 TCR-sequenced participants respectively. Study-level results and caveats: The 56-69-year group was small, and its depth increase did not reach significance, likely because of low power. Because no day 14 peak-response samples were available, repertoires were characterized only after the peak T cell response. Vaccine-associated CD4 TCRs spanned the whole spike protein, with dominant responses in regions 160-218 and 743-854. Conclusions about previously exposed vaccinees are limited, since just a handful of AZD1222 recipients were seropositive for SARS-CoV-2 at baseline. Spike-specific TCR breadth and depth rose significantly after two AZD1222 doses compared with day 0 and with MenACWY recipients. Participants were mostly white British and included more females than males, and it was suggested by the authors that clonal diversity may have been underestimated. Reportedly, almost half of the unique spike-specific TCRs recognized epitopes lying outside the regions that are mutated in the B.1.351 and B.1.1.7 variants.

The germline V gene (reference sequence) gives CDR1 as SEHNR and CDR2 as FQNEAQ. The CDR3, cysteine through phenylalanine, is 15 amino acids long. CDR3 DNA only is kept here, 45 bases in frame from base 1. The junction shows trimming of 8 bases on V and 0 bases on J, and the gene matches do not reach 9 bases of it. This clone was picked up a small number of times. The target of this receptor is not known. Base-call qualities are not available, and no considerably larger clone is one nucleotide away. The label giving this sample's time point can be read as: baseline before first vaccination. Vaccinee samples were obtained from the UK trials COV001 and COV002, which included a single-blind randomized controlled phase 2/3 trial of AZD1222 (ChAdOx1 nCoV-19) in healthy adults. Trial participant PBMC samples were collected at day 0 and day 28 after the second dose for TCRbeta chain sequencing. The CDR3 regions of human TCRbeta chains were analyzed by immunosequencing. Concerning the study's data processing: TCRs in the repertoires were compared against a reference library of SARS-CoV-2-specific TCRs that had been generated with the MIRA antigen-specificity platform. Breadth meant the fraction of unique TCRs that were SARS-CoV-2-associated, whereas depth meant the fraction of total T cells that were SARS-CoV-2-associated. Using the MIRA data, each spike-specific TCR was assigned both to the spike region to which the TCR was reactive and to a CD4 or CD8 class. Log10-transformed breadth and depth values were compared by one-way ANOVA with Sidak's multiple comparisons tests. Sourced from immuneACCESS, this table was stored by TCRdb with only in-frame sequences that have V and J called. A share of the clones is absent; for the studies checked, an unresolved V gene accounts for under half, and the remainder has no known explanation. The V and J calls and clone size were taken over from that table, and D and trimming were inferred from the DNA. The sample table contains 150,000 to 200,000 clones; only one count was recorded for approximately 92% of them. The ten biggest clones cover roughly 2.2% of the sample.

The source was peripheral blood, collected on day 0 of AZD1222 vaccination. In this chain, TRBV7-9 is recombined with TRBJ1-2; the central 7 bases match TRBD1. This TCR derives from an adult in good health. The encoded CDR3 is CASSHDGTANYGYTF. In nucleotides, the sequence is TGTGCCAGCTCTCACGACGGGACAGCTAACTATGGCTACACCTTC.